This T cell receptor beta chain was documented in a study of shared clonotypes between healthy human individuals. Study-wide results and caveats: A few donors showed sharing of about 5.5% of naive CD4 clonotypes.

Remarks on this clone: No antigen is known for it.

Sorted-subset replicate PCRs used around 200 ng of genomic DNA. This amount corresponded to approximately 30,000 T cell genomes. Repertoires were generated with immunoSEQ multiplex PCR, while TCRdb's copy carries only in-frame clones and drops some. Among over a million clones, approximately 68% were seen once, and the ten largest hold approximately 1.5%. V was pared by 5 bases and J by 3 bases, with 17 bases between. Germline V lookup: CDR1 SNHLY, CDR2 FYNNEI. The CDR3 is 15 residues long. The gene calls are TRBV2 and TRBJ2-7, with D tentatively TRBD1 or TRBD2 (6 bases each). This receptor was taken from a man aged 18 to 35 in good health. The specimen was memory CD4+ T cells sorted from blood. Subset described: CD45RA-negative fraction. The CDR3 nucleotides read TGTGCCAGCAGTACGCGGGACACTACGCACTACGAGCAGTACTTC. Its translation is CASSTRDTTHYEQYF.